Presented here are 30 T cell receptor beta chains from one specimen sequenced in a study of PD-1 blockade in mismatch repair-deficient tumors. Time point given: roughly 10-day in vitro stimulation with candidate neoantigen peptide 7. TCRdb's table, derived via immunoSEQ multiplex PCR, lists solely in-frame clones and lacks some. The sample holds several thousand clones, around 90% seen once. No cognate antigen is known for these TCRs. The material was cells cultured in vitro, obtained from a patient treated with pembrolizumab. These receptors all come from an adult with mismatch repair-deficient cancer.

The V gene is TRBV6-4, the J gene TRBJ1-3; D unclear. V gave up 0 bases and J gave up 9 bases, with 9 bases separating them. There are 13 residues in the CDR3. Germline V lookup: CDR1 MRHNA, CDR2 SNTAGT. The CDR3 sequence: CASSDSLGGTIYF. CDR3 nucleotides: TGTGCCAGCAGTGACTCCCTCGGCGGCACCATATATTTT.

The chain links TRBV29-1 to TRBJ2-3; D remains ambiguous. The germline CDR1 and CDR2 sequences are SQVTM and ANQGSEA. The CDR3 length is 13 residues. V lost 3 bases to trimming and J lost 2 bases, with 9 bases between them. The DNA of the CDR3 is TGCAGCGTTGATGCAGAGAACACAGATACGCAGTATTTT. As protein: CSVDAENTDTQYF.

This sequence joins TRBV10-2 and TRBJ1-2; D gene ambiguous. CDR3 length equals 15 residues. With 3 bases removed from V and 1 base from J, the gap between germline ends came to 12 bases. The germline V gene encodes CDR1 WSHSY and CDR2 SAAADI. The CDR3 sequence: CASSDPASGNYGYTF. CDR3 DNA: TGCGCCAGCAGTGATCCCGCTAGCGGTAACTATGGCTACACCTTC.

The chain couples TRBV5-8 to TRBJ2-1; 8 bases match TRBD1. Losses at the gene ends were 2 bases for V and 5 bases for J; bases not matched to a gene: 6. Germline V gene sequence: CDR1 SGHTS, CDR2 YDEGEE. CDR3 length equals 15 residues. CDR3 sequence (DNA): TGTGCCAGCAGCTTCGGTCAGGGGGCGAACAATGAGCAGTTCTTC. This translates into CASSFGQGANNEQFF.

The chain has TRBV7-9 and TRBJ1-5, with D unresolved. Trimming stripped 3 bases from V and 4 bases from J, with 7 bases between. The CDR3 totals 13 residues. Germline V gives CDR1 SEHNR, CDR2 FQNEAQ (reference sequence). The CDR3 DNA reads TGTGCCAGCAGCTTCGCGGGGAATCAGCCCCAGCATTTT. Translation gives CASSFAGNQPQHF.

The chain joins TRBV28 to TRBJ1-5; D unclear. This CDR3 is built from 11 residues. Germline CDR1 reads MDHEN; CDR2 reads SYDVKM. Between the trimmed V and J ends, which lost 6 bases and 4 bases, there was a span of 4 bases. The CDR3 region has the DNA TGTGCCAGCAGCAAGAATCAGCCCCAGCATTTT. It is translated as CASSKNQPQHF.

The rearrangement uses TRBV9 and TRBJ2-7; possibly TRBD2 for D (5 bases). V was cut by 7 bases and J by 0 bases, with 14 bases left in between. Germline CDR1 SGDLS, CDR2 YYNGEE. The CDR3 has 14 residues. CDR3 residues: CASGGPSGSYEQYF. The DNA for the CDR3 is TGTGCCAGCGGCGGTCCAAGCGGCTCCTACGAGCAGTACTTC.

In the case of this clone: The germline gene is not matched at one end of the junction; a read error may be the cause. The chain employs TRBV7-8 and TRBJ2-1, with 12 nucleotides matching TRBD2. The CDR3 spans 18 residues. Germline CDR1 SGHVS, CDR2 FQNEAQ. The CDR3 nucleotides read TGTGCCAGCAGCGTAGCGGAACTAGCGGGAGGAGGCTACAATGAGCAGTTCTTC. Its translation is CASSVAELAGGGYNEQFF.

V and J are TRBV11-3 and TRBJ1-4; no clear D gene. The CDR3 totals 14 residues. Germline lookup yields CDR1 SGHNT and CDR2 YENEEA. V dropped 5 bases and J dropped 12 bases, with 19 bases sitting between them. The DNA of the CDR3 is TGTGCCAGCAGCCAGAGCGGACCGTCTTATGAACTGTTTTTT. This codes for CASSQSGPSYELFF.

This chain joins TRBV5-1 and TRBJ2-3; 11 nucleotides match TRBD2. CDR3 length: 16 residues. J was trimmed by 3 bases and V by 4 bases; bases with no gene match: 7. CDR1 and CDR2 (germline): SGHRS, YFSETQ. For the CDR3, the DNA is TGCGCCAGCAGCGCCTCACTAGCGGGAGTAACAGATACGCAGTATTTT. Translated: CASSASLAGVTDTQYF.

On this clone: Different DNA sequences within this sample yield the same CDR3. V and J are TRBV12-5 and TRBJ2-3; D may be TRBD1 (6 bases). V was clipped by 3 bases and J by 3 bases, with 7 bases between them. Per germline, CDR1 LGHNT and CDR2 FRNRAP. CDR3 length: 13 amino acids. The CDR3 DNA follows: TGTGCTAGTGGTTTACAGGGAACAGATACGCAGTATTTT. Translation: CASGLQGTDTQYF.

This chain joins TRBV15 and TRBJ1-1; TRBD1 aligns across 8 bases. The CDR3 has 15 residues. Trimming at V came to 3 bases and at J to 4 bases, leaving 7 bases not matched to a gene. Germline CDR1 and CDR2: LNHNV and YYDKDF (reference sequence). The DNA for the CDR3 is TGTGCCACCAGCAGCCCCGGGACAGGCTTCACTGAAGCTTTCTTT. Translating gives CATSSPGTGFTEAFF.

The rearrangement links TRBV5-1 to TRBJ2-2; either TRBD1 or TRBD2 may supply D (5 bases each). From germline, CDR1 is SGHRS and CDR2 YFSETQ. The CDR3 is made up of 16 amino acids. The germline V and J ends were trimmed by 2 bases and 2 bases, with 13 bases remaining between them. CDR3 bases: TGCGCCAGCAGCTTATCGGGGCTCCTAAACACCGGGGAGCTGTTTTTT. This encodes CASSLSGLLNTGELFF.

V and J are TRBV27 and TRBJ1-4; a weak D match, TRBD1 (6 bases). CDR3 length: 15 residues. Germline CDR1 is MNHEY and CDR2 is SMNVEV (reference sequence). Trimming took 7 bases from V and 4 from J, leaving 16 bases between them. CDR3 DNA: TGTGCCAGCATTTACACCCAGGGGATTAATGAAAAACTGTTTTTT. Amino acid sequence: CASIYTQGINEKLFF.

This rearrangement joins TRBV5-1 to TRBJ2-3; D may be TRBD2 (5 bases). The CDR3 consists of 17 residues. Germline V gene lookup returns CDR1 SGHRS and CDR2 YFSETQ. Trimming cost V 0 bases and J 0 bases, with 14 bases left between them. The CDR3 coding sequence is TGCGCCAGCAGCTTGGATCTAGCTGGCCCCAGCACAGATACGCAGTATTTT. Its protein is CASSLDLAGPSTDTQYF.

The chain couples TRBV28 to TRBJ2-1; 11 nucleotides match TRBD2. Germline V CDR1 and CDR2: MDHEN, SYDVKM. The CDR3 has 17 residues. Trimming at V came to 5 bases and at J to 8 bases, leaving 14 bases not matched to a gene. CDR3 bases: TGTGCCAGCAGTCCACCACTTAGACTAGCGGGAAAGGATGAGCAGTTCTTC. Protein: CASSPPLRLAGKDEQFF.

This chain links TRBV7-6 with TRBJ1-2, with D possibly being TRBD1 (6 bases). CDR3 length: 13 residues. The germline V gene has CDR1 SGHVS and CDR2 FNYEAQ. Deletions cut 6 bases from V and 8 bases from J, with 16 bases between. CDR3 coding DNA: TGTGCCAGCAGTTGGCAGGGGTACGGGGGCTACACCTTC. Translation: CASSWQGYGGYTF.

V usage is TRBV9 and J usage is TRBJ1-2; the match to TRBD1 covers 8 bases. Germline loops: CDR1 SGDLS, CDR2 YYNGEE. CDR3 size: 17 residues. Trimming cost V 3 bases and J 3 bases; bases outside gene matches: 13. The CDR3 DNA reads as TGTGCCAGCAGCGACCGCCTGACAGGGGACGGTCACTATGGCTACACCTTC. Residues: CASSDRLTGDGHYGYTF.

CDR3 amino acids: CASSVGRLNTEAFF. The CDR3 DNA follows: TGTGCCAGCAGTGTGGGACGTTTGAACACTGAAGCTTTCTTT. The chain joins TRBV28 to TRBJ1-1, with a possible D match to TRBD1 (5 bases). Trimming left V 5 bases short and J 0 bases short, with 10 bases between. This CDR3 has 14 amino acids. In germline, CDR1 is MDHEN, CDR2 SYDVKM.

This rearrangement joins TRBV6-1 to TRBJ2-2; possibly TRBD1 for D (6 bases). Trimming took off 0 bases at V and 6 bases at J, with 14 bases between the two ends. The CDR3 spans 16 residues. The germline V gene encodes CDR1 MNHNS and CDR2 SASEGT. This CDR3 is CASSEAITGWAGELFF. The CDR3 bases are TGTGCCAGCAGTGAAGCGATAACAGGGTGGGCCGGGGAGCTGTTTTTT.

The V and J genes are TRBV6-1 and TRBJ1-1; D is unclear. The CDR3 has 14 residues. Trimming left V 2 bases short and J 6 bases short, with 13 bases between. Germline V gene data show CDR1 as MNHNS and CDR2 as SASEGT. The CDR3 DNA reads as TGTGCCAGCAGTGAATATATGAGGGTGGCTGAAGCTTTCTTT. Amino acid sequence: CASSEYMRVAEAFF.

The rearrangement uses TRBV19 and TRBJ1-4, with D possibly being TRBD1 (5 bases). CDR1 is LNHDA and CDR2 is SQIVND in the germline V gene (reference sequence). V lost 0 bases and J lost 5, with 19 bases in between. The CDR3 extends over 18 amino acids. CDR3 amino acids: CASSIDRRRASPNEKLFF. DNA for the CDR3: TGTGCCAGTAGTATAGATCGTCGCAGGGCGTCTCCGAATGAAAAACTGTTTTTT.

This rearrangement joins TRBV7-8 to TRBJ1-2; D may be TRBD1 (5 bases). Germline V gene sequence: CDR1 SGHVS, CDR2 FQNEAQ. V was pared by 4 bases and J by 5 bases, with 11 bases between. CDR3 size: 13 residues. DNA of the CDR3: TGTGCCAGCAGCTCCAGACAGCGGTATGGCTACACCTTC. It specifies CASSSRQRYGYTF. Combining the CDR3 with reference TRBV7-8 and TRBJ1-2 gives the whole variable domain GAGVSQSPRYKVAKRGQDVALRCDPISGHVSLFWYQQALGQGPEFLTYFQNEAQLDKSGLPSDRFFAERPEGSVSTLKIQRTQQEDSAVYLCASSSRQRYGYTFGSGTRLTVV.

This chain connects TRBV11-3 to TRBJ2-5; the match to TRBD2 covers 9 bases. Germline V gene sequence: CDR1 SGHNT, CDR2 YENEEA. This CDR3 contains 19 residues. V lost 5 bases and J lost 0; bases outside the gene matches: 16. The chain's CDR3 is CASSPRTSDRTWYQETQYF. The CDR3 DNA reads TGTGCCAGCAGCCCTCGGACTAGCGACCGAACTTGGTACCAAGAGACCCAGTACTTC.

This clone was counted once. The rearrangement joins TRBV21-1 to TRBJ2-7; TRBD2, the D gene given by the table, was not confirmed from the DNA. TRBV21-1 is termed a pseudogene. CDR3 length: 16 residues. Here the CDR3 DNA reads TGTGCCAGCAGCGAAATCCCACCTAGCGGGACGGCCGAGCAGTACTTC. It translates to CASSEIPPSGTAEQYF.

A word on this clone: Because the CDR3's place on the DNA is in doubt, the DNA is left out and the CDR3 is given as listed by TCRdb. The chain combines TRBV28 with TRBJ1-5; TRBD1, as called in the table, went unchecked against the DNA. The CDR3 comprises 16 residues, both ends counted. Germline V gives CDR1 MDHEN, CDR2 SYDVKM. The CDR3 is CASSLYILDRGQPQHF.

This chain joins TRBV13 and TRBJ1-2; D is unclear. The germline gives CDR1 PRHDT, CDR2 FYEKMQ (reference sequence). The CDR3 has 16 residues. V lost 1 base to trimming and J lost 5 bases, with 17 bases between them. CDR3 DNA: TGTGCCAGCAGCTTAGCCAGGAACGAGCCCCTATATGGCTACACCTTC. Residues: CASSLARNEPLYGYTF.

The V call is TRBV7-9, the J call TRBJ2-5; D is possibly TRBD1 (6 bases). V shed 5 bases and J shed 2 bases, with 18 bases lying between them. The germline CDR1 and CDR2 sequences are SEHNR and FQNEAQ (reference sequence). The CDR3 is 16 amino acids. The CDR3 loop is CASSISTGLLQETQYF. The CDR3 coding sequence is TGTGCCAGCAGCATTTCTACAGGGCTCCTGCAAGAGACCCAGTACTTC.

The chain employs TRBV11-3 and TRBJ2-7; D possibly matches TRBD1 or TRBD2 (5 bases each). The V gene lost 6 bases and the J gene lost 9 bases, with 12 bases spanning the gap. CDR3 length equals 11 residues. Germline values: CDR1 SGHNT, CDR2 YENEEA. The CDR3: CASRGTGGQYF. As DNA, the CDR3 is TGTGCCAGCAGGGGGACCGGCGGGCAGTACTTC.

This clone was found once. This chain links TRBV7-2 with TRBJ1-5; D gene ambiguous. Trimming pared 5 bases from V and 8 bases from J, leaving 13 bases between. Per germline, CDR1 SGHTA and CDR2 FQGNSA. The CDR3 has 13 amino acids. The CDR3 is CASSRTFDEPQHF. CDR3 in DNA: TGTGCCAGCAGCCGGACTTTCGATGAGCCCCAGCATTTT.